Listed below are T cell receptor beta chains from one sample, sequenced in a study of beta chain features in type 1 diabetes. Assay: immunoSEQ multiplex PCR; the TCRdb copy retains only in-frame clones and omits some. Here the sample spans over 25,000 clones, roughly 50% being singletons. The sample taken for sequencing was Tregs from blood. These receptors originate from a woman aged 18 to 35 with type 1 diabetes. The CDR3 runs from the conserved cysteine through the conserved F or W. Fields, in order: clone size, V gene, D gene, J gene, CDR3 DNA, CDR3 protein. D genes are given only for firm matches. The size field is filled for only some rows; it gives once, few, many or a size class.

few	TRBV27	NA	TRBJ2-7	TGTGCCAGCACCCCTCTTCACGGGGGACGAAGGACTGACACCTACGAGCAGTACTTC	CASTPLHGGRRTDTYEQYF
few	TRBV5-6	NA	TRBJ1-2	TGTGCCAGCAGCGCCAGCGACAGGAGATTTTACTATGGCTACACCTTC	CASSASDRRFYYGYTF
few	TRBV11-2	NA	TRBJ2-5	TGTGCCAGCAGCTTATTCCAGAAGACCCAGTACTTC	CASSLFQKTQYF
few	TRBV19	TRBD2	TRBJ2-1	TGTGCCAGTAGTTCGTTTTGGTCCGAAGCGGGAGGGCCACAGTTCTTC	CASSSFWSEAGGPQFF
NA	TRBV28	NA	TRBJ1-1	TGTGCCAGCAGCGTGTCCACTGAAGCTTTCTTT	CASSVSTEAFF
few	TRBV9	TRBD1	TRBJ2-7	TGTGCCAGCAGCCCGAACAGGGGCTACGAGCAGTACTTC	CASSPNRGYEQYF
NA	TRBV6-5	NA	TRBJ2-7	TGTGCCAGCAGTTACAGGAGCGGGTCAGCCTACGAGCAGTACTTC	CASSYRSGSAYEQYF
few	TRBV5-4	TRBD2	TRBJ2-3	TGTGCCAGCAGCTTGGGGACTAGCGGGAGCACAGATACGCAGTATTTT	CASSLGTSGSTDTQYF
NA	TRBV2	TRBD1	TRBJ1-2	TGTGCCAGCAGCGACAGGGGCTATGGCTACACCTTC	CASSDRGYGYTF
NA	TRBV7-2	TRBD2	TRBJ2-3	TGTGCCAGCAGCCCCGGACTAGTCACAGATACGCAGTATTTT	CASSPGLVTDTQYF
NA	TRBV18	NA	TRBJ1-1	TGTGCCAGCTCACCAATGGGGCCGCTCATGAACACTGAAGCTTTCTTT	CASSPMGPLMNTEAFF
few	TRBV7-3	NA	TRBJ2-7	TGTGCCAGCAGCTCCTATAGTAACAGCTACGAGCAGTACTTC	CASSSYSNSYEQYF
few	TRBV28	TRBD1	TRBJ1-1	TGTGCCAGCAGTTCCTCGGGACAGGCGTTGAACACTGAAGCTTTCTTT	CASSSSGQALNTEAFF
NA	TRBV30	TRBD1	TRBJ1-4	TGTGCCTGGAGTAGGGACAGGGGGTCGGGGCTCCTAAAACTGTTTTTT	CAWSRDRGSGLLKLFF
NA	TRBV10-3	TRBD1	TRBJ2-2	TGTGCCATCAGAGAAGACAGGGGCGCTGCGAACACCGGGGAGCTGTTTTTT	CAIREDRGAANTGELFF
few	TRBV10-3	TRBD1	TRBJ2-2	TGTGCCATCAGGAACCGGCAGGGGGACACCGGGGAGCTGTTTTTT	CAIRNRQGDTGELFF
NA	TRBV11-3	TRBD2	TRBJ2-5	TGTGCCAGCAGTAGACTAGCGGGAAAAGAGACCCAGTACTTC	CASSRLAGKETQYF
once	TRBV19	NA	TRBJ1-4	TGTGCCAGTACCCCGGGGGGGGCTGGTAATGAAAAACTGTTTTTT	CASTPGGAGNEKLFF
NA	TRBV5-6	NA	TRBJ1-2	TGTGCCAGCAGAACAACAGGTAACCGAGGTGGCTACACCTTC	CASRTTGNRGGYTF
few	TRBV30	TRBD2	TRBJ2-1	TGTGCCTGGAGTTTCGGGAGGGCGGGTGAGCAGTTCTTC	CAWSFGRAGEQFF
NA	TRBV19	TRBD2	TRBJ2-7	TGTGCCAGTAGTAACACCGGGACTAGGTACGAGCAGTACTTC	CASSNTGTRYEQYF
once	TRBV9	NA	TRBJ2-1	TGTGCCAGCAGCTCCCGTCGCGGGGACGGGAACAATGAGCAGTTCTTC	CASSSRRGDGNNEQFF
NA	TRBV19	TRBD2	TRBJ2-2	TGTGCCAGTAGTATTCGTCTAGCGGGAGACACCGGGGAGCTGTTTTTT	CASSIRLAGDTGELFF